The 7 T cell receptor beta chains listed next were all sequenced from one sample in a study of T cell changes during pregnancy in multiple sclerosis. TCRdb's table, derived via immunoSEQ multiplex PCR, lists solely in-frame clones and lacks some. The data hold 40,000 to 55,000 clones, with around 93% observed a single time. This specimen was CD8+ T cells from peripheral blood mononuclear cells, taken in the first trimester of pregnancy. All receptors come from a female donor with multiple sclerosis, enrolled in a pregnancy study.

The V gene is TRBV6-6, the J gene TRBJ2-1; 7 bases agree with TRBD1. V shed 0 bases, J shed 10 bases, and the junction held 0 bases outside the gene matches. Germline V gives CDR1 MNHNY, CDR2 SVGAGI (reference sequence). The CDR3 is made up of 12 amino acids. CDR3 residues: CASSYSTGEQFF. The DNA of the CDR3 is TGTGCCAGCAGTTACTCGACAGGGGAGCAGTTCTTC.

This rearrangement joins TRBV20-1 to TRBJ1-1; D remains unclear. With 3 bases removed from V and 3 bases from J, the gap between germline ends came to 5 bases. The V gene's germline CDR1 is DFQATT and CDR2 SNEGSKA (reference sequence). This CDR3 is built from 11 residues. The CDR3 loop reads CSASSYTEAFF. In DNA form, the CDR3 reads TGCAGTGCTAGTTCCTACACTGAAGCTTTCTTT.

This chain joins TRBV11-2 and TRBJ2-3, with D perhaps matching TRBD1 (8 bases). The CDR3 consists of 16 residues. The V gene lost 7 bases and the J gene lost 4 bases, with 21 bases spanning the gap. CDR1 and CDR2 (germline): SGHAT, FQNNGV. The CDR3 coding sequence is TGTGCCAGCACCCAAGAGCGGGACAGGAGGGCAGATACGCAGTATTTT. Translated: CASTQERDRRADTQYF.

This chain connects TRBV9 to TRBJ2-7; 10 bases are a match to TRBD2. The CDR3 contains 16 residues. V dropped 3 bases and J dropped 6; count of bases not matched to a gene: 12. Looked up from germline, CDR1 is SGDLS and CDR2 is YYNGEE. The CDR3 region has the DNA TGTGCCAGCAGCGCCAAGAGCGGGGGGGCATATGGCGAGCAGTACTTC. It codes for CASSAKSGGAYGEQYF.

This chain uses TRBV5-6 with TRBJ2-3, with 11 bases identical to TRBD2. The CDR3 has 18 residues. Germline CDR1 SGHDT, CDR2 YYEEEE. V shed 2 bases and J 0 bases; nucleotides not matched to a gene: 8. CDR3 nucleotides: TGTGCCAGCAGCTTCCTAGCTAGCGGGAGGACGAGCACAGATACGCAGTATTTT. Residues: CASSFLASGRTSTDTQYF.

This rearrangement joins TRBV6-6 to TRBJ1-4, with 8 bases matching TRBD1. Losses at the gene ends were 6 bases for V and 4 bases for J; bases not matched to a gene: 7. Per the germline V gene, CDR1 is MNHNY and CDR2 is SVGAGI (reference sequence). The CDR3 has 15 residues. CDR3 sequence: CASSLGTGVNEKLFF. The DNA of the CDR3 is TGTGCCAGCAGCCTAGGGACAGGCGTTAATGAAAAACTGTTTTTT.

DNA for the CDR3: TGTGCCAGCAGCCCAGGGGTGGGACTAGCGGGAGCTGGGGCCAACGTCCTGACTTTC. This codes for CASSPGVGLAGAGANVLTF. The chain is built from TRBV7-3 and TRBJ2-6, with 14 bases that match TRBD2. CDR1 and CDR2 from the germline V gene are SGHTA and FQGTGA. With V trimmed by 5 bases and J by 2 bases, 8 bases remained unmatched. This CDR3 has 19 amino acids.